The 10 T cell receptor beta chains below all came from one sample that was sequenced in a study of Graves' ophthalmopathy and Graves' hyperthyroidism. RNA transcripts yielded amplified TCR beta CDR3 regions. Scientists carried out first-round RT-PCR using HTBI primers and then a second-round multiplex PCR. In TCRdb, the multiplex PCR reads were re-called with MiXCR into one record per CDR3 protein. The table lists 1 million to 1.3 million distinct CDR3 sequences, about 35% of them singletons. The source material was peripheral blood or thyroid tissue (not recorded which). The receptor set was obtained from an adult man with Graves' hyperthyroidism.

V and J are TRBV29-1 and TRBJ2-5, with a possible D match to TRBD1 (6 bases). Germline V CDR1 and CDR2: SQVTM, ANQGSEA. The length of the CDR3 is 13 residues. V lost 6 bases and J 2 bases, leaving 13 bases between the germline ends. CDR3 DNA: TGCAGCGTGGAACAGGGTCAGCAAGAGACCCAGTACTTC. This gives the protein CSVEQGQQETQYF.

The V and J genes are TRBV11-1 and TRBJ2-2, with unresolved D. CDR1 SGHAT and CDR2 FQDESV come from the germline V gene (reference sequence). The ends were cut back, 5 bases at V and 1 base at J, with 11 bases in the middle. This CDR3 spans 15 amino acids. CDR3: CASSPSAGNTGELFF. CDR3 nucleotides: TGTGCCAGCAGCCCTTCAGCAGGGAACACCGGGGAGCTGTTTTTT.

This clonotype was picked up many times. V usage is TRBV5-5 and J usage is TRBJ1-2, with D unclear. V lost 3 bases and J lost 4, with 13 bases in between. The CDR3 totals 14 residues. Germline CDR1 reads SGHKS; CDR2 reads YYEKEE (reference sequence). CDR3 DNA: TGTGCCAGCAGCTCTTTAGGCGGATCCTATGGCTACACCTTC. Its protein is CASSSLGGSYGYTF.

This rearrangement joins TRBV14 to TRBJ1-1; tentatively, D is TRBD1 (5 bases). The germline V and J ends were trimmed by 1 base and 2 bases, with 14 bases remaining between them. Germline lookup yields CDR1 SGHDN and CDR2 FVKESK. The CDR3 has 16 residues. CDR3 in amino acids: CASSQGATDYNTEAFF. For the CDR3, the DNA is TGTGCCAGCAGCCAAGGTGCGACAGATTACAACACTGAAGCTTTCTTT.

This clonotype appeared a single time. This rearrangement joins TRBV15 to TRBJ1-1; TRBD1 matches at 9 bases. The CDR3 sequence is 18 residues long. After removal of 2 bases from V and 0 bases from J, the junction contained 10 bases not matched to a gene. In germline, CDR1 is LNHNV, CDR2 YYDKDF (reference sequence). CDR3: CATSRSGGQGNMNTEAFF. CDR3 sequence (DNA): TGTGCCACCAGCAGAAGTGGGGGACAGGGAAATATGAACACTGAAGCTTTCTTT.

This clonotype was observed a handful of times. The chain combines TRBV7-9 with TRBJ2-5, with a possible D match to TRBD1 (5 bases). Germline CDR1 SEHNR, CDR2 FQNEAQ (reference sequence). The CDR3 length is 15 residues. V gave up 2 bases and J gave up 2 bases, with 12 bases separating them. DNA of the CDR3: TGTGCCAGCAGCTTACGGGTGGGGCCTCAAGAGACCCAGTACTTC. Its translation is CASSLRVGPQETQYF. The full variable domain, in which reference TRBV7-9 and TRBJ2-5 provide the parts outside the CDR3, is DTGVSQNPRHKITKRGQNVTFRCDPISEHNRLYWYRQTLGQGPEFLTYFQNEAQLEKSRLLSDRFSAERPKGSFSTLEIQRTEQGDSAMYLCASSLRVGPQETQYFGPGTRLLVL.

The rearrangement uses TRBV9 and TRBJ2-7, with a tentative D call TRBD2 (7 bases). Germline CDR1 SGDLS, CDR2 YYNGEE. V gave up 1 base and J gave up 2 bases, with 19 bases separating them. The CDR3 has 17 amino acids. The CDR3 nucleotides read TGTGCCAGCAGCGTAAATACCCCGGGGGGCCTGACCTACGAGCAGTACTTC. Translation gives CASSVNTPGGLTYEQYF.

The V and J genes are TRBV19 and TRBJ1-2, with 11 bases fitting TRBD1. CDR3 length equals 15 residues. From germline, CDR1 is LNHDA and CDR2 SQIVND (reference sequence). Trimming cost V 6 bases and J 5 bases; bases outside gene matches: 8. DNA of the CDR3: TGTGCCAGTAGCACGCCTGGACAGGGGGCTTATGGCTACACCTTC. It specifies CASSTPGQGAYGYTF.

A note on this clonotype: A read error may account for a junction end that differs from germline. This chain uses TRBV6-5 with TRBJ2-7; D is possibly TRBD2 (7 bases). The CDR3 spans 12 residues. Germline CDR1 reads MNHEY; CDR2 reads SVGAGI. CDR3 sequence: CVIGGGPTEQYF. CDR3 DNA: TGCGTAATAGGGGGAGGGCCTACCGAGCAGTACTTC.

This clonotype was seen a handful of times. The V gene is TRBV27, the J gene TRBJ1-3; D gene uncertain. The CDR3 loop spans 15 amino acids. Germline V lookup: CDR1 MNHEY, CDR2 SMNVEV (reference sequence). Between the trimmed V and J ends, which lost 5 bases and 0 bases, there was a span of 11 bases. The chain's CDR3 is CASSPTRSSGNTIYF. The CDR3 region has the DNA TGTGCCAGCAGTCCAACTAGGAGCTCTGGAAACACCATATATTTT.